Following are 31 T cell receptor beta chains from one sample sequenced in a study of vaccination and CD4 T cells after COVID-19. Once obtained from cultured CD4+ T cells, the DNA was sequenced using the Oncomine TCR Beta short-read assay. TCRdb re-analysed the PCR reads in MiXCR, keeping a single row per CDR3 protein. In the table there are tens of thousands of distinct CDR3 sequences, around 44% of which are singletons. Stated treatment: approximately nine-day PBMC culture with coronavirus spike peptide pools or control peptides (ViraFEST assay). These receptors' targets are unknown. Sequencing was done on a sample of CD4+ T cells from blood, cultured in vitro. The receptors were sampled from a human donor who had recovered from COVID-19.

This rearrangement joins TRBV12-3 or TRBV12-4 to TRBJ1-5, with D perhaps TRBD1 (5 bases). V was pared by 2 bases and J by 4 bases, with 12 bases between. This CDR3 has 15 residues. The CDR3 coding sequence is TGTGCCAGCAGTTTAATACAGGACGGAAATCAGCCCCAGCATTTT. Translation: CASSLIQDGNQPQHF.

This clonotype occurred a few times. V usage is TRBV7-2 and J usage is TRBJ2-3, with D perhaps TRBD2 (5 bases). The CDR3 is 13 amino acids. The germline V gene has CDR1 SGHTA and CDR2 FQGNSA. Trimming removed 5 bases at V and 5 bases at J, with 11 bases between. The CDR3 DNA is TGTGCCAGCAGCCGTAGCGTGGGAGATACGCAGTATTTT. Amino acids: CASSRSVGDTQYF.

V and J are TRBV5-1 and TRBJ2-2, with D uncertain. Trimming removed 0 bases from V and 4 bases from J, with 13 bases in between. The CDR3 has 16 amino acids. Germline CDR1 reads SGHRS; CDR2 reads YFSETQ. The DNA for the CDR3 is TGCGCCAGCAGCTTGGGTCAGGTCGCGAGCACCGGGGAGCTGTTTTTT. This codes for CASSLGQVASTGELFF.

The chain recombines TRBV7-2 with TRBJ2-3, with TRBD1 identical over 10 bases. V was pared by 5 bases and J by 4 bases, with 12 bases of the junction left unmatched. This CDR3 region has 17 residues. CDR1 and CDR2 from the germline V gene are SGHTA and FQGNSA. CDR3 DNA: TGTGCCAGCAGCATGCGACAGGGGGCTATCGTCCCAGATACGCAGTATTTT. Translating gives CASSMRQGAIVPDTQYF. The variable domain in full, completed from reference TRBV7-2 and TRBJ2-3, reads GAGVSQSPSNKVTEKGKDVELRCDPISGHTALYWYRQSLGQGLEFLIYFQGNSAPDKSGLPSDRFSAERTGGSVSTLTIQRTQQEDSAVYLCASSMRQGAIVPDTQYFGPGTRLTVL.

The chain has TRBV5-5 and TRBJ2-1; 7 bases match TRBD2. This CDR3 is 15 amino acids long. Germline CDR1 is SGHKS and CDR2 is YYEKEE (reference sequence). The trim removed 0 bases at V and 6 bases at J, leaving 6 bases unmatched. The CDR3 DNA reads TGTGCCAGCAGCTTGGTTCTAGCGGATAGCAATGAGCAGTTCTTC. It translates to CASSLVLADSNEQFF.

For the CDR3, the DNA is TGTGCCAGCAGTGAAGGGACAGTGGTTAGCAATCAGCCCCAGCATTTT. Encoded protein: CASSEGTVVSNQPQHF. This chain joins TRBV6-1 and TRBJ1-5; perhaps TRBD1 as D (6 bases). The CDR3 covers 16 residues. The V and J ends lost 1 base and 0 bases respectively, with 10 bases between them. In germline, CDR1 is MNHNS, CDR2 SASEGT.

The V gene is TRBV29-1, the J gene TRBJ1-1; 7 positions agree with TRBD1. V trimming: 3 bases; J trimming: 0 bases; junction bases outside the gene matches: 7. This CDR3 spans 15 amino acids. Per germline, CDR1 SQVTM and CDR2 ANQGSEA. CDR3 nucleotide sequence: TGCAGCGTTGACAGGGGGAAGCTAATGAACACTGAAGCTTTCTTT. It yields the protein CSVDRGKLMNTEAFF.

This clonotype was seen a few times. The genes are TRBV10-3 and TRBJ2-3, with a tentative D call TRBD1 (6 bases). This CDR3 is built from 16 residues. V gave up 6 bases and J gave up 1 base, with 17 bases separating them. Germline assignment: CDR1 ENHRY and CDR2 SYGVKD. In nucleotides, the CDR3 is TGTGCCATCAGCGAGAGAGGACAGAAAGGCACAGATACGCAGTATTTT. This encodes CAISERGQKGTDTQYF.

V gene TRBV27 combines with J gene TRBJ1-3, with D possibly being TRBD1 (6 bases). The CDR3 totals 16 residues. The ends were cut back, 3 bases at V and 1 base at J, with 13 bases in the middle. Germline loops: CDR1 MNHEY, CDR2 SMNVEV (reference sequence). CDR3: CASSFTGRGSGNTIYF. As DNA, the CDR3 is TGTGCCAGCAGTTTTACAGGGAGAGGGTCTGGAAACACCATATATTTT.

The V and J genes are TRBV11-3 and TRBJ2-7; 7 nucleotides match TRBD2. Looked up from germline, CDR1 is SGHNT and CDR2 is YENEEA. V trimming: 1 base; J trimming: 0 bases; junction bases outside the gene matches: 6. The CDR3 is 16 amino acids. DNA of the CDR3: TGTGCCAGCAGCTTAGGTCTAGCGGTGATCTCCTACGAGCAGTACTTC. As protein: CASSLGLAVISYEQYF.

CDR3 bases: TGTGCCACCAGTCCGCAGGGGGCCCTCGTGGAACAGTACTTC. As protein: CATSPQGALVEQYF. This sequence joins TRBV24-1 and TRBJ2-7; 8 bases are shared with TRBD1. The CDR3 spans 14 residues. The germline V gene encodes CDR1 KGHDR and CDR2 SFDVKD. J was trimmed by 10 bases and V by 6 bases; bases with no gene match: 13.

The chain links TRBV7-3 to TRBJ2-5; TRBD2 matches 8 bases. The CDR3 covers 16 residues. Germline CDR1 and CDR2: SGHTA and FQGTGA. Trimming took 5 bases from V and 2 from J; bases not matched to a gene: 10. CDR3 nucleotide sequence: TGTGCCAGCAGCCGGGAGGGGCCGCGCCTTCAAGAGACCCAGTACTTC. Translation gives CASSREGPRLQETQYF.

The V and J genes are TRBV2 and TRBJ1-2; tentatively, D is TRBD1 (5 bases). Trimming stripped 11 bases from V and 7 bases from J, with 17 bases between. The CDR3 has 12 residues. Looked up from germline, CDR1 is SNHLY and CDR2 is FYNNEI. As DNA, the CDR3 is TGTGCCGGAAGACAGCTAGGCTCTGGCTACACCTTC. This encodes CAGRQLGSGYTF.

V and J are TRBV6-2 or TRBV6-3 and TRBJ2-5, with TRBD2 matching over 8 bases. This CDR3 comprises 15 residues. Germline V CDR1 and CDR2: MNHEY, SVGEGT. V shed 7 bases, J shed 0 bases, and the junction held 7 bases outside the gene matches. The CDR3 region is CASIGAGAHQETQYF. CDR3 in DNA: TGTGCCAGCATTGGAGCGGGGGCCCACCAAGAGACCCAGTACTTC.

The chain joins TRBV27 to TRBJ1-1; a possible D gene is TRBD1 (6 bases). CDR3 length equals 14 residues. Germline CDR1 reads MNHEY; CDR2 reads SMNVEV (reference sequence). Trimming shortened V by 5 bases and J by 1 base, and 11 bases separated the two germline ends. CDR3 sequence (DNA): TGTGCCAGCAGTACGGGGGCTTGGAACACTGAAGCTTTCTTT. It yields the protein CASSTGAWNTEAFF.

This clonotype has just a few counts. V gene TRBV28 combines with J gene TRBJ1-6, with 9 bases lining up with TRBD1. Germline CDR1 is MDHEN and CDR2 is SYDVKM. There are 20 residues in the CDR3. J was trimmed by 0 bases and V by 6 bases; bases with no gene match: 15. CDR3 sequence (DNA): TGTGCCAGCAGATCACCCGGGACAGGGCTCCTTAGCTCCTATAATTCACCCCTCCACTTT. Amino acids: CASRSPGTGLLSSYNSPLHF.

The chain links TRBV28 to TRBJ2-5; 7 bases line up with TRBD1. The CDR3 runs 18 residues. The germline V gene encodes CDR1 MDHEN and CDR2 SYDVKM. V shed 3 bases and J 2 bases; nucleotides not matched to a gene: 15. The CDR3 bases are TGTGCCAGCAGTTTGGTGGGACAGACGGATCTTAGACAAGAGACCCAGTACTTC. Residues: CASSLVGQTDLRQETQYF.

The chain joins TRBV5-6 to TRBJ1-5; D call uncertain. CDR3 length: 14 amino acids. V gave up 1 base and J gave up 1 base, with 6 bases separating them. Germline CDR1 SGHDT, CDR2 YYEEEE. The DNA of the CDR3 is TGTGCCAGCAGCTTGATCGGGAGCAATCAGCCCCAGCATTTT. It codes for CASSLIGSNQPQHF.

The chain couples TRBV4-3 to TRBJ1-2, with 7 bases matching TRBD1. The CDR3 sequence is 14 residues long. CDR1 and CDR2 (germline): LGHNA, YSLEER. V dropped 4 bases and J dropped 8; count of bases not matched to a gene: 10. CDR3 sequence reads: CASSPEGEGGGYTF. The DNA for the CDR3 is TGCGCCAGCAGCCCCGAAGGTGAAGGGGGCGGCTACACCTTC.

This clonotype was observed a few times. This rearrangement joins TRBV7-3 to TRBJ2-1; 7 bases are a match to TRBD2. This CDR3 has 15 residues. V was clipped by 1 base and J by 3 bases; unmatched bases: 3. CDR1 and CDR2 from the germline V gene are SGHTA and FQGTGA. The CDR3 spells CASSLRLAGYNEQFF. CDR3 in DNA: TGTGCCAGCAGCTTAAGACTAGCAGGCTACAATGAGCAGTTCTTC.

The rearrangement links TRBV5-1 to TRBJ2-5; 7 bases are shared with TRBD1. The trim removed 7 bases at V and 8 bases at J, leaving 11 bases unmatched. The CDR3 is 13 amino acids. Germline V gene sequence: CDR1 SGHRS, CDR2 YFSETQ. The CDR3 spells CASGRQGTETQYF. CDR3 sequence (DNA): TGCGCCAGCGGCCGACAGGGAACCGAAACCCAGTACTTC. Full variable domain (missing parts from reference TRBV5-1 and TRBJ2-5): KAGVTQTPRYLIKTRGQQVTLSCSPISGHRSVSWYQQTPGQGLQFLFEYFSETQRNKGNFPGRFSGRQFSNSRSEMNVSTLELGDSALYLCASGRQGTETQYFGPGTRLLVL.

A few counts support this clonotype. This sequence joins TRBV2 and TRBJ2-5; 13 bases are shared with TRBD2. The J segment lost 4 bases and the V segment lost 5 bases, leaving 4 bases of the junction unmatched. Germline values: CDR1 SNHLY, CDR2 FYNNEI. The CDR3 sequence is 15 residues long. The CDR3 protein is CASSRTSGGGETQYF. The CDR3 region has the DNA TGTGCCAGCAGTAGGACTAGCGGGGGTGGAGAGACCCAGTACTTC.

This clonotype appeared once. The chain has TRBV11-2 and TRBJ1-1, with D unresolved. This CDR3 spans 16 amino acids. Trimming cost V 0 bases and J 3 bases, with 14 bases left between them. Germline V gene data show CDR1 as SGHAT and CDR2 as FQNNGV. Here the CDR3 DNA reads TGTGCCAGCAGCTTAGAAAGGAACGCGAGAGACACTGAAGCTTTCTTT. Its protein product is CASSLERNARDTEAFF. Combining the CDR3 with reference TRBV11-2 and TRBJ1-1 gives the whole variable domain EAGVAQSPRYKIIEKRQSVAFWCNPISGHATLYWYQQILGQGPKLLIQFQNNGVVDDSQLPKDRFSAERLKGVDSTLKIQPAKLEDSAVYLCASSLERNARDTEAFFGQGTRLTVV.

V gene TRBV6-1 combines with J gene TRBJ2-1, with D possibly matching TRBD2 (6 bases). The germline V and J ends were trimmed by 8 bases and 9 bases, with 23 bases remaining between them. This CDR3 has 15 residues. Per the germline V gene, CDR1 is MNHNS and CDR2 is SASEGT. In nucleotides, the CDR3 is TGTGCCAGCTCGGGCGACTCGCGCTGGGGAGGTGAGCAGTTCTTC. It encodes CASSGDSRWGGEQFF.

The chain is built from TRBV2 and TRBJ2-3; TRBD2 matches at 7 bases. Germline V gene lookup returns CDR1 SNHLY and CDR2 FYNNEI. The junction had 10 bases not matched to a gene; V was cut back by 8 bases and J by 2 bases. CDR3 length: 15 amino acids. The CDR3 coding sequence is TGTGCCAGCCAAACTTTCGGGGGGTACACAGATACGCAGTATTTT. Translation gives CASQTFGGYTDTQYF.

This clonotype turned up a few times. DNA for the CDR3: TGTGCCAGCAGGCGGGACAGTTCCTCCTATGGCTACACCTTC. Amino acids: CASRRDSSSYGYTF. The rearrangement uses TRBV2 and TRBJ1-2; 7 positions agree with TRBD1. Germline values: CDR1 SNHLY, CDR2 FYNNEI. The trim removed 6 bases at V and 4 bases at J, leaving 8 bases unmatched. The CDR3 extends over 14 amino acids.

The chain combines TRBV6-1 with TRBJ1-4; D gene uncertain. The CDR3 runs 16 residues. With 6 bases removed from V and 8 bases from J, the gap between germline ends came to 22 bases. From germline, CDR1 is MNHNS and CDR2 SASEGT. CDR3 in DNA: TGTGCCAGCAGCCACCGCTTCCCGACCATGTCGGAAAAACTGTTTTTT. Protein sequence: CASSHRFPTMSEKLFF.

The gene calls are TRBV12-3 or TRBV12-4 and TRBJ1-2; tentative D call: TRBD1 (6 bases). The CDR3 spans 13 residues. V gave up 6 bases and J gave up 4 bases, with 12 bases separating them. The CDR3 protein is CASSRTEVYGYTF. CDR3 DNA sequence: TGTGCCAGCAGCCGGACAGAAGTCTATGGCTACACCTTC.

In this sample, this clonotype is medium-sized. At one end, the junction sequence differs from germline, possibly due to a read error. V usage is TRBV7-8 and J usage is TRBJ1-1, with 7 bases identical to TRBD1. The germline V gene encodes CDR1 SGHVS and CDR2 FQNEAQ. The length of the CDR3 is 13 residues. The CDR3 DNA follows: TGTGCCAGTGGGCCGGGACAGCCAGACTATGGGATCTTT. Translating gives CASGPGQPDYGIF.

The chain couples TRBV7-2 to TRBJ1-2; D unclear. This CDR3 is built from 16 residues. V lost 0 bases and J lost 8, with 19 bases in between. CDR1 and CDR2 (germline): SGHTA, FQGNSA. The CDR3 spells CASSLAQSRRIEGYTF. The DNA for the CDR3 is TGTGCCAGCAGCTTAGCGCAGAGTCGACGGATTGAGGGCTACACCTTC.

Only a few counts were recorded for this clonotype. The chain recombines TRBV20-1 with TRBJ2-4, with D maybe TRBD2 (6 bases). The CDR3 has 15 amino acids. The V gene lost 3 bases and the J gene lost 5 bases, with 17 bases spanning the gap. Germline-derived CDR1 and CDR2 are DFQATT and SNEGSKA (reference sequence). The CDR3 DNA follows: TGCAGTGCTAGCGGGACTCCTGTTCCCCAAAACATTCAGTACTTC. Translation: CSASGTPVPQNIQYF.